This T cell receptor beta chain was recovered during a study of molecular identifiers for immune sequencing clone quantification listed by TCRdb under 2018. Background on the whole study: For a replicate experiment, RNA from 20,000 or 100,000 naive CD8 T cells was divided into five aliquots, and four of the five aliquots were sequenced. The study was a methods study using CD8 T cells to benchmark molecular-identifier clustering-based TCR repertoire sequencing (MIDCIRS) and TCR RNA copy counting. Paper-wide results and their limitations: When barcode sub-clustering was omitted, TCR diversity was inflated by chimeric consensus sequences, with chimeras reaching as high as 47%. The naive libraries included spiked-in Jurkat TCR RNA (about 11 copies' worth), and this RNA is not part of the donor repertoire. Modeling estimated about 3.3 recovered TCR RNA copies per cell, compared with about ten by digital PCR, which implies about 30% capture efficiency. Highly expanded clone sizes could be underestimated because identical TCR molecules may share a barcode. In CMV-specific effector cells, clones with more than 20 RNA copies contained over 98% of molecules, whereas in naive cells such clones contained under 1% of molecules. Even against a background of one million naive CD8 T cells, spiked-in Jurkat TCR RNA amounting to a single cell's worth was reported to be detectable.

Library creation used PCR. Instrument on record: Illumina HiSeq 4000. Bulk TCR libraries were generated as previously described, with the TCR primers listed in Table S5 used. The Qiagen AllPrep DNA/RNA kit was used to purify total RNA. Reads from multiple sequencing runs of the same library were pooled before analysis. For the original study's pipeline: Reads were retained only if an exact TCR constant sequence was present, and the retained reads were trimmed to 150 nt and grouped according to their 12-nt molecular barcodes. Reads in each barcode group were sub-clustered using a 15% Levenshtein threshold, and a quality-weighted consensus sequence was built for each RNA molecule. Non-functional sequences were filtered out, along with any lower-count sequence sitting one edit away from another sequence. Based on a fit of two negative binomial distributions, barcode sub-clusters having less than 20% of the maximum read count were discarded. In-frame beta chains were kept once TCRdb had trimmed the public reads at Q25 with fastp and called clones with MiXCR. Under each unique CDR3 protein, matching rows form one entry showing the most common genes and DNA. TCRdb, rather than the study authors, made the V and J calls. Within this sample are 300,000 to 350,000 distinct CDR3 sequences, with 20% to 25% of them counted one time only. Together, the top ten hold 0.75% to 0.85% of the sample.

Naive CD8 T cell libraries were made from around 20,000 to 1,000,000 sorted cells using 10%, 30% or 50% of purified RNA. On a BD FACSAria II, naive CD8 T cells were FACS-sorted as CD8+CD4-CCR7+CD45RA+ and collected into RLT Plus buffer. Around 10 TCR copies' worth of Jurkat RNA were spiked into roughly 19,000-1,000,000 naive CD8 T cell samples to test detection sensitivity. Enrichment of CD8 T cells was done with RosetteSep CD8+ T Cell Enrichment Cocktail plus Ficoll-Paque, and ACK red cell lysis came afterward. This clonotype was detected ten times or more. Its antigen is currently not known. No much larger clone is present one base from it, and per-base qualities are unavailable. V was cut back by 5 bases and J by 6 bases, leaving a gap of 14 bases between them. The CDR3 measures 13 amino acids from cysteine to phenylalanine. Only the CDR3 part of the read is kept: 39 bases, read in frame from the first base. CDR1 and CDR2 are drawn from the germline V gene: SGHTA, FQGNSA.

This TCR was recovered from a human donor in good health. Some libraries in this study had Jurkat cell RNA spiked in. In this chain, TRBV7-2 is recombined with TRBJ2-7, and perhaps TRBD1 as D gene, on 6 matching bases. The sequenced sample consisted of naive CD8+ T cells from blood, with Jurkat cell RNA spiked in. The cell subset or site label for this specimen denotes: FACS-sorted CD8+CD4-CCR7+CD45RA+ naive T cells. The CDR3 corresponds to CASSQGWGLEQYF. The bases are TGTGCCAGCAGCCAAGGGTGGGGGCTCGAGCAGTACTTC.